Listed below are T cell receptor beta chains from one sample, sequenced in a study of T cells in Graves' hyperthyroidism and ophthalmopathy. TCRdb independently ran MiXCR on the multiplex PCR reads; one entry per CDR3 protein. Of approximately 600,000 distinct CDR3 sequences in the sample, less than 25% are singletons; the top ten hold around a third. The sample was blood. These receptors were obtained from a man aged 30 to 45 with Graves' ophthalmopathy. Each CDR3 is given with its conserved first and last residue. The D gene is left open where the match is weak. Size tells how often a clone was seen (once, few, many) or the class of an expanded clone, and some rows leave it out.

d_call j_call v_call clone_size cdr3_nt cdr3_aa
NA TRBJ1-5 TRBV2 many TGTGCCAGCAGTACCACCGGGACACTGAACAATCAGCCCCAGCATTTT CASSTTGTLNNQPQHF
TRBD2 TRBJ2-1 TRBV25-1 few TGTGCCAGCAGTATCATACTAGCGGGAGGAAATGAGCAGTTCTTC CASSIILAGGNEQFF
NA TRBJ2-2 TRBV19 many TGTGCCAGTACCCAGATTAACACCGGGGAGCTGTTTTTT CASTQINTGELFF
NA TRBJ2-7 TRBV20-1 few TGCAGTGCTAGTGAAACAGTGGCCCTCTCCTACGAGCAGTACTTC CSASETVALSYEQYF
TRBD2 TRBJ2-7 TRBV27 NA TGTGCCAGCATGTTATTGGGACTAGCGGGAGCCTACGAGCAGTACTTC CASMLLGLAGAYEQYF
TRBD2 TRBJ2-2 TRBV7-2 few TGTGCCGGCAGCGCAAGCGGGAGCGGCGGGGAGCTGTTTTTT CAGSASGSGGELFF
TRBD1 TRBJ1-1 TRBV6-1 NA TGTGCCAGCATATTCTCGGGACAGGGAGAGGCTTTCTTT CASIFSGQGEAFF
NA TRBJ2-7 TRBV30 NA TGTGCCTGGAGTTCCTTGAGCGAGCAGTACTTC CAWSSLSEQYF
TRBD1 TRBJ2-1 TRBV28 few TGTGCCAGCAGTTTATCTTCACAGGGGGTCATTCGCAATGAGCAGTTCTTC CASSLSSQGVIRNEQFF
TRBD2 TRBJ2-2 TRBV30 few TGTGCCTGGGAGCGGGTAGAAGGACTAGCGAACACCGGGGAGCTGTTTTTT CAWERVEGLANTGELFF
NA TRBJ2-1 TRBV6-1 once TGTGCCAGCAATGGGGGACCGAACAATGAGCAGTTCTTC CASNGGPNNEQFF
NA TRBJ1-1 TRBV30 few TGTGCCTGGAGCCACAACCGGAACACTGAAGCTTTCTTT CAWSHNRNTEAFF
TRBD2 TRBJ2-3 TRBV20-1 few TGCAGTGCTAGAGATCTAGCGGGAGTACAAGATACGCAGTATTTT CSARDLAGVQDTQYF
NA TRBJ1-3 TRBV6-5 NA TGTGCCAGCAGTTTCACAGGGCTCGCCAGCTCTGGAAACACCATATATTTT CASSFTGLASSGNTIYF
NA TRBJ2-5 TRBV20-1 NA TGCAGTGCTAGGGGGAGTTTAGAGACCCAGTACTTC CSARGSLETQYF
NA TRBJ1-1 TRBV5-8 few TGTGCCAGCAGCGTAGGTCGGCAGAACACTGAAGCTTTCTTT CASSVGRQNTEAFF
NA TRBJ1-2 TRBV5-4 NA TGTGCCAGCAGCTTGGGCGGATTGGGAGACTATGGCTACACCTTC CASSLGGLGDYGYTF
TRBD1 TRBJ1-5 TRBV30 NA TGTGCCTGGAGTGTAAGGACAGGGTCTCAGCCCCAGCATTTT CAWSVRTGSQPQHF
TRBD2 TRBJ2-1 TRBV5-4 NA TGTGCCAGCAGCTCCCACCAACGGGAGGGCCCCGGGAATGAGCAGTTCTTC CASSSHQREGPGNEQFF
NA TRBJ2-2 TRBV12-3/TRBV12-4 NA TGTGCCAGCAAGCCGGGAGTAAGCACCGGGGAGCTGTTTTTT CASKPGVSTGELFF
TRBD1 TRBJ2-7 TRBV6-1 few TGTGCCAGCAGTGCGACAGGGACCTACGAGCAGTACTTC CASSATGTYEQYF
TRBD1 TRBJ2-7 TRBV29-1 many TGCAGCGTTCGGACAGGGCGCTCGGCTAACTACGAGCAGTACTTC CSVRTGRSANYEQYF
NA TRBJ2-1 TRBV14 NA TGTGCCAGCAGCCAATTGAGGAGTAATGAGCAGTTCTTC CASSQLRSNEQFF
NA TRBJ2-3 TRBV10-3 NA TGTGCCATCAGTGGGAATTATGGGACTAGCACAGATACGCAGTATTTT CAISGNYGTSTDTQYF
TRBD2 TRBJ2-1 TRBV20-1 NA TGCAGTGCTAGGGGGACAACTCTAGCGGGCAGCTCCTACAATGAGCAGTTCTTC CSARGTTLAGSSYNEQFF
TRBD1 TRBJ2-2 TRBV7-6 few TGTGCCAGCAGCTCACCCCGGGACAGGGGGAACACCGGGGAGCTGTTTTTT CASSSPRDRGNTGELFF
NA TRBJ1-1 TRBV15 NA TGTGCCACCAGCAGAGTCCGGGAGAACACTGAAGCTTTCTTT CATSRVRENTEAFF